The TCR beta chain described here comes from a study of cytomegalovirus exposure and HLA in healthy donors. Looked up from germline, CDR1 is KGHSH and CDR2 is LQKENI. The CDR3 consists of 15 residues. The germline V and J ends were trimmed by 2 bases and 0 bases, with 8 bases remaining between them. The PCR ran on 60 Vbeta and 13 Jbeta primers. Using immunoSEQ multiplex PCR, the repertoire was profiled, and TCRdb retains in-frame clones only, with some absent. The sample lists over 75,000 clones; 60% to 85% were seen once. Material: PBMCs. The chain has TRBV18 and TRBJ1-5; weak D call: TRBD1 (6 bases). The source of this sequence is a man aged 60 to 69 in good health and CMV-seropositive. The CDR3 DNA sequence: TGTGCCAGCTCACCAGGGGGCATTAGCAATCAGCCCCAGCATTTT. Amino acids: CASSPGGISNQPQHF.